This T cell receptor beta chain is from a study of shared clonotypes between healthy human individuals. Points on this clone: What it binds is not known.

Clones were sequenced by immunoSEQ multiplex PCR, and TCRdb holds only the in-frame ones, with some missing. The table lists approximately 1,500,000 clones, around 98% of them singletons. Germline CDR1 is SGHAT and CDR2 is FQNNGV. This CDR3 spans 13 amino acids. Trimming left V 3 bases short and J 3 bases short, with 8 bases between. Study-wide points: The study sampled only blood, and tissue repertoires likely differ. The four-donor shared clonotypes exceeded non-shared clonotypes in generation probability, with non-shared ones scoring lower.

Sequencing input: naive CD4+ T cells sorted from blood. Subset specified: CD45RA+ positively selected. The origin of this receptor is a man aged 25-45 years in good health. This chain uses TRBV11-2 with TRBJ1-2; D is ambiguous. The CDR3 region is CASSLTNYYGYTF. CDR3 bases: TGTGCCAGCAGCTTGACTAACTACTATGGCTACACCTTC.